This section outlines one T cell receptor (beta chain) sequence together with its context. It has no known antigen specificity. No clone much larger than this one lies a single base away; base qualities are absent. The library was prepared using the immunoSEQ multiplex PCR assay. As stored in TCRdb, this immuneACCESS dataset retains in-frame rearrangements with V and J assigned. A fraction of the clones does not appear; measured against another copy, unresolved V genes explain less than half of the discrepancy, and the remainder lacks a known reason. This sample gives about 83,000 clones in total; approximately 92% of them show up just once. The ten largest clones represent 0.25% of the sample. From the cysteine up to the phenylalanine, the CDR3 has a length of 16 residues. The read is trimmed to its CDR3 DNA, 48 bases read in frame from base 1. Looking up the germline V gene yields CDR1 MNHNS and CDR2 SASEGT. V lost 0 bases and J lost 4 bases, and the count of bases not matched to a germline gene is 7.

This specimen comes from a study of technical replicates of blood from several donors (dated by TCRdb to 2015 to 2018). This clonotype was obtained from a human donor in good health. This sequence uses TRBV6-1 and TRBJ2-7, with TRBD1 identical over 9 junction bases. Input material: T cells isolated from PBMCs. At the DNA level, the sequence is TGTGCCAGCAGTGAAGCCCGGGGGACAGGGACTTACGAGCAGTACTTC. Protein translation: CASSEARGTGTYEQYF.